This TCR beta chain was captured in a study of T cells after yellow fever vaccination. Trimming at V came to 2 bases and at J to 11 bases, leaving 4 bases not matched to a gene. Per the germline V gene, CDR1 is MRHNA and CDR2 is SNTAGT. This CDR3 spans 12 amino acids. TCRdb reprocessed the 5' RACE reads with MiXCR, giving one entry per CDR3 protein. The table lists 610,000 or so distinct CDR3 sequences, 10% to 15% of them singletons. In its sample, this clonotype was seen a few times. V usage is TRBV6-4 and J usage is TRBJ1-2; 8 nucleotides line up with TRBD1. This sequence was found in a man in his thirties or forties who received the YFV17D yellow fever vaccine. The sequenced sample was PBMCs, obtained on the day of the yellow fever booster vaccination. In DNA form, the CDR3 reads TGTGCCAGCAGTGACCCGGGACAGGCTTACACCTTC. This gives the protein CASSDPGQAYTF.